The 25 T cell receptor beta chains in this list originate from one sample, sequenced in a study of T-cell memory formation after mild COVID-19. A single record per CDR3 protein comes from TCRdb applying MiXCR to the 5' RACE reads. The sample shows hundreds of thousands of distinct CDR3 sequences, 18% of them seen only once. Sequenced material: PBMCs or a T cell subset sorted from them (not recorded which). Every receptor here comes from an adult woman who had mild COVID-19 (a few samples of this study predate the infection). Cell type and time point are not known.

The chain combines TRBV10-3 with TRBJ2-7, with TRBD1 matching over 8 bases. J was trimmed by 0 bases and V by 5 bases; bases with no gene match: 3. CDR1 and CDR2 from the germline V gene are ENHRY and SYGVKD. This CDR3 region has 14 residues. The CDR3 protein is CAISRQGFSYEQYF. The CDR3 nucleotides are TGTGCCATCAGTAGACAGGGGTTCTCCTACGAGCAGTACTTC.

This chain uses TRBV9 with TRBJ2-1, with D perhaps matching TRBD1 (6 bases). Germline V gene sequence: CDR1 SGDLS, CDR2 YYNGEE. CDR3 size: 13 residues. Trimming shortened V by 5 bases and J by 14 bases, and 20 bases separated the two germline ends. For the CDR3, the DNA is TGTGCCAGCAGTGAAGACAGGTTCTCTTCCGAGTTCTTC. It encodes CASSEDRFSSEFF.

This clonotype was counted a few times. The chain recombines TRBV5-1 with TRBJ2-3; tentative D call: TRBD2 (5 bases). This CDR3 has 13 amino acids. Trimming removed 7 bases at V and 1 base at J, with 10 bases between. Germline CDR1 SGHRS, CDR2 YFSETQ. The DNA for the CDR3 is TGCGCCAGCGCCGACGGGGGCACAGATACGCAGTATTTT. Amino acid sequence: CASADGGTDTQYF.

This clonotype has a handful of counts. Here the CDR3 reads CASSLGGYQTYEQYF. Here the CDR3 DNA reads TGCGCCAGCAGCCTAGGAGGGTACCAGACCTACGAGCAGTACTTC. This sequence joins TRBV4-3 and TRBJ2-7; a possible D gene is TRBD2 (6 bases). The ends were cut back, 4 bases at V and 2 bases at J, with 15 bases in the middle. The CDR3 has 15 residues. Germline CDR1 and CDR2: LGHNA and YSLEER.

This clonotype was seen only a few times. The V call is TRBV28, the J call TRBJ2-7; no definite D call. Germline V gene data show CDR1 as MDHEN and CDR2 as SYDVKM. This CDR3 has 10 residues. V was clipped by 7 bases and J by 3 bases, with 4 bases between them. CDR3 DNA: TGTGCCAGCACTGTCTACGAGCAGTACTTC. It is translated as CASTVYEQYF.

The V gene is TRBV4-1, the J gene TRBJ2-1; 8 nucleotides line up with TRBD2. With 1 base clipped from V and 4 bases from J, the junction kept 6 bases outside the gene matches. The CDR3 loop spans 16 amino acids. Germline V gene lookup returns CDR1 MGHRA and CDR2 YSYEKL. This CDR3 is CASSQGARGRYNEQFF. The CDR3 DNA reads TGCGCCAGCAGCCAAGGGGCGCGCGGGAGGTACAATGAGCAGTTCTTC.

The rearrangement joins TRBV6-2 or TRBV6-3 to TRBJ2-1; weak D call: TRBD2 (6 bases). V lost 5 bases and J lost 6, with 14 bases in between. Germline values: CDR1 MNHEY, CDR2 SVGEGT. This CDR3 region has 14 residues. CDR3 sequence: CASSGGLMGNEQFF. In nucleotides, the CDR3 is TGTGCCAGCAGTGGGGGGTTAATGGGCAATGAGCAGTTCTTC.

In its sample, this clonotype was seen a few times. The V and J genes are TRBV3-1 and TRBJ2-1, with D tentatively TRBD2 (6 bases). The CDR3 is 16 amino acids. V lost 1 base and J 6 bases, leaving 16 bases between the germline ends. Germline lookup yields CDR1 LGHDT and CDR2 YNNKEL (reference sequence). The CDR3 sequence is CASSQVTGVGSNEQFF. In DNA form, the CDR3 reads TGTGCCAGCAGCCAAGTTACGGGGGTAGGTAGCAATGAGCAGTTCTTC.

The gene calls are TRBV7-2 and TRBJ1-1, with D hard to call. The germline V gene encodes CDR1 SGHTA and CDR2 FQGNSA. This CDR3 is 14 amino acids long. V lost 3 bases and J 0 bases, leaving 8 bases between the germline ends. The CDR3 region has the DNA TGTGCCAGCAGCTTTAACGGTTTGAACACTGAAGCTTTCTTT. This codes for CASSFNGLNTEAFF. Drawing the rest from reference TRBV7-2 and TRBJ1-1, the complete variable domain is GAGVSQSPSNKVTEKGKDVELRCDPISGHTALYWYRQSLGQGLEFLIYFQGNSAPDKSGLPSDRFSAERTGGSVSTLTIQRTQQEDSAVYLCASSFNGLNTEAFFGQGTRLTVV.

The chain couples TRBV7-9 to TRBJ2-7, with D possibly TRBD1 on 6 matching bases. The CDR3 covers 13 residues. V lost 5 bases to trimming and J lost 5 bases, with 13 bases between them. The germline V gene encodes CDR1 SEHNR and CDR2 FQNEAQ (reference sequence). The DNA for the CDR3 is TGTGCCAGCAGCACGGACAGCGCTCACGAGCAGTACTTC. It encodes CASSTDSAHEQYF.

The CDR3 region has the DNA TGTGCCAGCAGCTTGAGCTTCGGGGTATCGGATCAGCCCCAGCATTTT. Protein product: CASSLSFGVSDQPQHF. The chain employs TRBV5-6 and TRBJ1-5; D is unresolved. The CDR3 is made up of 16 amino acids. The V end was cut by 1 base, the J end by 5 bases, with 16 bases between. Germline assignment: CDR1 SGHDT and CDR2 YYEEEE.

The genes are TRBV7-9 and TRBJ2-7, with D maybe TRBD2 (5 bases). Germline V gene data show CDR1 as SEHNR and CDR2 as FQNEAQ (reference sequence). The CDR3 spans 16 residues. The V gene lost 7 bases and the J gene lost 5 bases, with 24 bases spanning the gap. The CDR3: CASTPGRGWVPDEQYF. For the CDR3, the DNA is TGTGCCAGCACCCCCGGGCGCGGGTGGGTCCCGGACGAGCAGTACTTC. The complete variable domain, with remaining parts taken from reference TRBV7-9 and TRBJ2-7, reads DTGVSQNPRHKITKRGQNVTFRCDPISEHNRLYWYRQTLGQGPEFLTYFQNEAQLEKSRLLSDRFSAERPKGSFSTLEIQRTEQGDSAMYLCASTPGRGWVPDEQYFGPGTRLTVT.

This clonotype was counted a few times. The chain is built from TRBV7-6 and TRBJ2-7; TRBD2 is a possible D gene (6 bases). The V gene lost 8 bases and the J gene lost 2 bases, with 16 bases spanning the gap. The germline V gene encodes CDR1 SGHVS and CDR2 FNYEAQ. This CDR3 spans 14 amino acids. The CDR3 DNA sequence: TGTGCCAGCGGGAGGCCCGGGGAACCCTACGAGCAGTACTTC. Its protein is CASGRPGEPYEQYF.

The V and J genes are TRBV7-2 and TRBJ2-3; no clear D gene. V was clipped by 1 base and J by 1 base, with 9 bases between them. Germline values: CDR1 SGHTA, CDR2 FQGNSA. The CDR3 spans 15 residues. This CDR3 is CASSLVARRTDTQYF. The CDR3 nucleotides are TGTGCCAGCAGCTTAGTCGCTAGGCGCACAGATACGCAGTATTTT.

The gene calls are TRBV4-2 and TRBJ2-7, with TRBD2 identical over 8 bases. With V trimmed by 0 bases and J by 4 bases, 8 bases remained unmatched. This CDR3 is 16 amino acids long. Germline loops: CDR1 LGHNA, CDR2 YNFKEQ. CDR3 coding DNA: TGTGCCAGCAGCCAAGAAGGTACTAGCGGCGTGTACGAGCAGTACTTC. This codes for CASSQEGTSGVYEQYF.

The CDR3 DNA reads as TGTGCCAGCGTCGCGACTAGCGGGAGGAACAATGAGCAGTTCTTC. This codes for CASVATSGRNNEQFF. The chain uses TRBV6-6 and TRBJ2-1, with 13 bases identical to TRBD2. CDR1 is MNHNY and CDR2 is SVGAGI in the germline V gene (reference sequence). With 8 bases clipped from V and 5 bases from J, the junction kept 6 bases outside the gene matches. This CDR3 has 15 amino acids.

This clonotype showed up just a few times. V is TRBV11-2 and J is TRBJ2-3; D remains unclear. V was trimmed by 4 bases and J by 2 bases, leaving 13 bases between them. This CDR3 region has 15 residues. CDR1 and CDR2 from the germline V gene are SGHAT and FQNNGV. As DNA, the CDR3 is TGTGCCAGCAGCTCTAATCGGGCGTCCACAGATACGCAGTATTTT. This encodes CASSSNRASTDTQYF.

The chain links TRBV30 to TRBJ1-2; possible D gene TRBD1, 5 bases. This CDR3 contains 12 residues. The V gene lost 3 bases and the J gene lost 4 bases, with 9 bases spanning the gap. Per germline, CDR1 GTSNPN and CDR2 SVGIG (reference sequence). In DNA form, the CDR3 reads TGTGCCTGGAGGTCAGGGTTCTATGGCTACACCTTC. It specifies CAWRSGFYGYTF.

This clonotype was recorded a few times. The CDR3 DNA sequence: TGCAGCGTTGATGGACCAAGCTCCTACAATGAGCAGTTCTTC. This sequence encodes CSVDGPSSYNEQFF. The chain uses TRBV29-1 and TRBJ2-1; D unresolved. V lost 3 bases, J lost 0 bases, and 9 bases lay in between. CDR3 length equals 14 residues. CDR1 is SQVTM, CDR2 ANQGSEA, per germline.

The CDR3 spells CASRARASTGELFF. In DNA, the CDR3 is TGTGCCAGCAGAGCCCGGGCCTCCACCGGGGAGCTGTTTTTT. The chain combines TRBV9 with TRBJ2-2, with D unclear. The CDR3 has 14 amino acids. Trimming stripped 5 bases from V and 4 bases from J, with 12 bases between. Looked up from germline, CDR1 is SGDLS and CDR2 is YYNGEE.

This clonotype has more than one count but fewer than ten. V is TRBV5-1 and J is TRBJ2-1; D call uncertain. Per the germline V gene, CDR1 is SGHRS and CDR2 is YFSETQ. The CDR3 length is 14 residues. Trimming cost V 2 bases and J 5 bases, with 11 bases left between them. The CDR3 is CASSLNARDNEQFF. CDR3 in DNA: TGCGCCAGCAGCTTAAATGCCCGGGACAATGAGCAGTTCTTC.

This clonotype was seen more than once but under ten times. CDR3 sequence reads: CASSQEHSLYTF. The CDR3 DNA reads TGCGCCAGCAGCCAAGAACACAGCCTCTACACCTTC. This chain uses TRBV4-1 with TRBJ1-2; D is undetermined. CDR1 MGHRA and CDR2 YSYEKL come from the germline V gene. CDR3 length: 12 residues. Trimming removed 0 bases from V and 10 bases from J, with 9 bases in between.

This clonotype was observed at least ten times. The rearrangement links TRBV7-9 to TRBJ2-3; 9 positions agree with TRBD2. Trimming at V came to 7 bases and at J to 1 base, leaving 27 bases not matched to a gene. This CDR3 comprises 22 residues. Germline V lookup: CDR1 SEHNR, CDR2 FQNEAQ (reference sequence). The CDR3 here is CASMGFSGRGPQRVPRTDTQYF. The DNA for the CDR3 is TGTGCCAGCATGGGATTTAGCGGGAGAGGCCCTCAGCGGGTCCCGCGCACAGATACGCAGTATTTT.

The chain uses TRBV7-8 and TRBJ1-2; the match to TRBD1 covers 8 bases. Germline CDR1 SGHVS, CDR2 FQNEAQ. This CDR3 is 14 amino acids long. Trimming removed 1 base from V and 8 bases from J; junction bases left unmatched: 6. The CDR3 reads CASSLGENRGGYTF. The CDR3 DNA reads as TGTGCCAGCAGCTTAGGAGAGAACAGGGGGGGCTACACCTTC.

Many counts were recorded for this clonotype. One junction end disagrees with the germline gene, perhaps due to a read error. The V and J genes are TRBV7-3 and TRBJ2-1, with 11 bases aligning to TRBD2. CDR1 and CDR2 (germline): SGHTA, FQGTGA. The CDR3 extends over 16 amino acids. CDR3 sequence reads: CASSLRTSGSYNEQFF. The CDR3 DNA sequence: TGCGCCAGCAGCTTGAGGACTAGCGGGTCGTACAATGAGCAGTTCTTC.